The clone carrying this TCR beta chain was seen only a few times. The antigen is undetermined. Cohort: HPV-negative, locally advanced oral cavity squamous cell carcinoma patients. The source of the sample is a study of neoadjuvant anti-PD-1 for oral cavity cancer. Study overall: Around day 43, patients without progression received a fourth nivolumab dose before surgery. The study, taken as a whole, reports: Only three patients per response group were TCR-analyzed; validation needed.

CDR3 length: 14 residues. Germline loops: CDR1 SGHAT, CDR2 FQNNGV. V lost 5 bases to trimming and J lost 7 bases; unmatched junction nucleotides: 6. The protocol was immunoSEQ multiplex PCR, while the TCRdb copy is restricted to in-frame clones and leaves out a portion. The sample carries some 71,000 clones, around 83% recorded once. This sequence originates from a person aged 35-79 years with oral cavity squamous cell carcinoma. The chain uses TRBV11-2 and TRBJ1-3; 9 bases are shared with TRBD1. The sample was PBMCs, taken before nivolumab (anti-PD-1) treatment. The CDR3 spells CASSPWTGVNTIYF. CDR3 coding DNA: TGTGCCAGCAGCCCCTGGACAGGGGTGAACACCATATATTTT.